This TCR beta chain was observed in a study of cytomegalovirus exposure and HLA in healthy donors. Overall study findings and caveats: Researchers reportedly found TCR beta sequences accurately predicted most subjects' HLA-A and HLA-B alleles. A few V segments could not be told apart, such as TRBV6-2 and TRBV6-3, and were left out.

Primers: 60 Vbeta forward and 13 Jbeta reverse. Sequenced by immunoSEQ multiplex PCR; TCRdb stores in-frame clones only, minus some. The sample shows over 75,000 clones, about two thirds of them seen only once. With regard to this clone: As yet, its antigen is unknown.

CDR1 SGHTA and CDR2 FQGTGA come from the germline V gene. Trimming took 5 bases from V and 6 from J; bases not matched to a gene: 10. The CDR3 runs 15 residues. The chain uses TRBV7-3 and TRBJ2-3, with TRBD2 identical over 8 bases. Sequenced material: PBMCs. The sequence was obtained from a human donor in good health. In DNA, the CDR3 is TGTGCCAGCAGCCTAAACGGGGGGGTATTTGATACGCAGTATTTT. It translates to CASSLNGGVFDTQYF.